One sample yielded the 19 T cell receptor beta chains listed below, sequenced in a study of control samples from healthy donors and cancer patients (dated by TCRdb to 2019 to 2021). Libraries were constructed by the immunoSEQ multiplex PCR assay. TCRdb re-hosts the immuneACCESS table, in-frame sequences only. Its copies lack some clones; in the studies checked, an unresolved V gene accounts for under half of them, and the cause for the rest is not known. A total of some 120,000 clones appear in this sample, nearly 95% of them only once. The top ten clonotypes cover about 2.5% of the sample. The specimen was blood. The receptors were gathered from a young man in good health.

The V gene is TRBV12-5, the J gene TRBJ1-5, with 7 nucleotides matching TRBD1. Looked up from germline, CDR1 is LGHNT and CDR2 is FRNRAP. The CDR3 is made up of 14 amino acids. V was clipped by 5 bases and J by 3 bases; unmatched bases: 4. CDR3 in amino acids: CASGQEGANQPQHF. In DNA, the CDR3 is TGTGCTAGTGGTCAAGAGGGGGCCAATCAGCCCCAGCATTTT.

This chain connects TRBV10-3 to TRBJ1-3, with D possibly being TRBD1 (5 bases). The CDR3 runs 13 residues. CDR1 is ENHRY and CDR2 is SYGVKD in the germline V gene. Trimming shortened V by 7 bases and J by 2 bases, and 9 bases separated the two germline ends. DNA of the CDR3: TGTGCCATCAACCCGGGGGCTGGAAACACCATATATTTT. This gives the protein CAINPGAGNTIYF.

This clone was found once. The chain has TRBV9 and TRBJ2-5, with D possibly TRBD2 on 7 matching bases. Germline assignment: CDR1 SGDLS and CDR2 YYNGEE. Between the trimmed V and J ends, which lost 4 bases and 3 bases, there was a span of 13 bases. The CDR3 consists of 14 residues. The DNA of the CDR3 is TGTGCCAGCAGCTGGGCGGGGGCTGAAGAGACCCAGTACTTC. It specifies CASSWAGAEETQYF.

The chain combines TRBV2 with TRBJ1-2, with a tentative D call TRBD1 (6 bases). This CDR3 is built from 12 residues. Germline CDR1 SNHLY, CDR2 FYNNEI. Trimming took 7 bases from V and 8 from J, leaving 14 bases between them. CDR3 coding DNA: TGTGCCAGCATAGGGGGGGTAAAGGGCTACACCTTC. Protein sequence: CASIGGVKGYTF.

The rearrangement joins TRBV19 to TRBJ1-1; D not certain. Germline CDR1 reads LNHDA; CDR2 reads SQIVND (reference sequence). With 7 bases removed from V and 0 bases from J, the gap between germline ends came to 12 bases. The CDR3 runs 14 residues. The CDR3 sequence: CASTLTGMNTEAFF. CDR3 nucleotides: TGTGCCAGTACCCTCACCGGGATGAACACTGAAGCTTTCTTT.

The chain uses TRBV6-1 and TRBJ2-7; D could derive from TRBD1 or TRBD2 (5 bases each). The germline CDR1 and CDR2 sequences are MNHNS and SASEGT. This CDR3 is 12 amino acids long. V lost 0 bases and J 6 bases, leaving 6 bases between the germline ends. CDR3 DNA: TGTGCCAGCAGTGAAGCGGGGGTCGAGCAGTACTTC. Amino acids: CASSEAGVEQYF.

The CDR3 here is CASSPPNSYSSGNTIYF. The CDR3, as DNA: TGTGCCAGCTCACCACCGAACAGTTATAGCTCTGGAAACACCATATATTTT. The chain links TRBV18 to TRBJ1-3; the D is unclear. Germline V gene sequence: CDR1 KGHSH, CDR2 LQKENI. The CDR3 is 17 amino acids. Trimming removed 0 bases from V and 0 bases from J, with 12 bases in between.

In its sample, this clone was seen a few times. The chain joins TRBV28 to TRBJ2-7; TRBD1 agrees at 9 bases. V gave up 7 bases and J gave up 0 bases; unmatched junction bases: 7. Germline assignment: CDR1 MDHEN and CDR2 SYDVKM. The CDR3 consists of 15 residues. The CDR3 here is CASTLGQGFSYEQYF. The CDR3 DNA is TGTGCCAGCACCCTGGGACAGGGTTTCTCCTACGAGCAGTACTTC.

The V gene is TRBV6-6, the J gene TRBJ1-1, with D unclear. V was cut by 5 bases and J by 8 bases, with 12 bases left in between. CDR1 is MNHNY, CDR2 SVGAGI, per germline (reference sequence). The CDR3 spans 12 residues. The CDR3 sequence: CASSVGRWEAFF. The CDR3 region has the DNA TGTGCCAGCAGTGTCGGAAGGTGGGAAGCTTTCTTT.

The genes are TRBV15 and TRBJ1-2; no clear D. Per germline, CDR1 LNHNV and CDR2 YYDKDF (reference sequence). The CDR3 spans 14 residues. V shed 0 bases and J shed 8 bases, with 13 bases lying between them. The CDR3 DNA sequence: TGTGCCACCAGCAGAGAGGGCTCCCTCGGGGGCTACACCTTC. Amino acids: CATSREGSLGGYTF.

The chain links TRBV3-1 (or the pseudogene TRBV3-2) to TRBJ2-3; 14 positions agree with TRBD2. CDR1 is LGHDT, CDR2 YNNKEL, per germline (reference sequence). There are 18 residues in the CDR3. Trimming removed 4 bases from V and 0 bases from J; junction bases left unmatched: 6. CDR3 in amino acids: CASSPGTSGGLSTDTQYF. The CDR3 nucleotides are TGTGCCAGCAGCCCGGGGACTAGCGGGGGCCTGAGCACAGATACGCAGTATTTT.

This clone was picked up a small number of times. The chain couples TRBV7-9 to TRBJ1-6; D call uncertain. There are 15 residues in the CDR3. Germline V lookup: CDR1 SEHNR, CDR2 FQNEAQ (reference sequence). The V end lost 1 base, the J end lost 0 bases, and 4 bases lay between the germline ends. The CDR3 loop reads CASSLGSSYNSPLHF. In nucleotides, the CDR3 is TGTGCCAGCAGCTTAGGAAGCTCCTATAATTCACCCCTCCACTTT.

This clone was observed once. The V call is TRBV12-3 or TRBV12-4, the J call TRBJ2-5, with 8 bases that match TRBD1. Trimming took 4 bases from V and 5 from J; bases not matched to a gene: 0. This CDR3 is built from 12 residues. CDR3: CASSWTGETQYF. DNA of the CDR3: TGTGCCAGCAGTTGGACAGGGGAGACCCAGTACTTC.

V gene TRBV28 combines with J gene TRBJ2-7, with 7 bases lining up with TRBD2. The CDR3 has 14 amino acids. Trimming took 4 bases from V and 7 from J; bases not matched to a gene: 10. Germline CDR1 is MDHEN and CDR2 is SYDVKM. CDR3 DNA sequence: TGTGCCAGCAGTTCGACTACTAGCGAGTGGGAGCAGTACTTC. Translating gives CASSSTTSEWEQYF.

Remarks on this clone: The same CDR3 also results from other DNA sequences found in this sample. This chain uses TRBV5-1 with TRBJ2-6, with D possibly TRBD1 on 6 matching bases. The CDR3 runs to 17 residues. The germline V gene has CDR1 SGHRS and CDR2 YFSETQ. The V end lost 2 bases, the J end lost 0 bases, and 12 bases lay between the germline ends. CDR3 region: CASSFLGQTSGANVLTF. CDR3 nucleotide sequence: TGCGCCAGCAGCTTCCTGGGACAAACCTCTGGGGCCAACGTCCTGACTTTC.

CDR3 loop: CASAQVGASNTGELFF. CDR3 DNA: TGTGCCAGCGCCCAGGTGGGGGCTTCGAACACCGGGGAGCTGTTTTTT. The chain links TRBV28 to TRBJ2-2, with a tentative D call TRBD1 (6 bases). The V gene lost 8 bases and the J gene lost 0 bases, with 16 bases spanning the gap. CDR1 is MDHEN, CDR2 SYDVKM, per germline. The CDR3 spans 16 residues.

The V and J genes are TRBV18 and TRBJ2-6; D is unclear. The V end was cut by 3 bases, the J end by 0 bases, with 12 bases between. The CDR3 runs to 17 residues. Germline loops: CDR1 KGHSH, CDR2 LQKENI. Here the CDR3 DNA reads TGTGCCAGCTCACCCTCCACTGGGATCTCTGGGGCCAACGTCCTGACTTTC. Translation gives CASSPSTGISGANVLTF.

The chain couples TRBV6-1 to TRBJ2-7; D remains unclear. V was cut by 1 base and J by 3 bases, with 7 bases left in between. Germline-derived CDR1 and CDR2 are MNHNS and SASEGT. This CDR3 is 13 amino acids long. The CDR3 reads CASSEGRNYEQYF. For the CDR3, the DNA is TGTGCCAGCAGTGAAGGACGGAACTACGAGCAGTACTTC.

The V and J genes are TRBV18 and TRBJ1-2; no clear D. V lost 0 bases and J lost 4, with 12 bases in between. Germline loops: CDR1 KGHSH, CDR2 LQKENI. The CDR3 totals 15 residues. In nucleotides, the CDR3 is TGTGCCAGCTCACCACCGGACGGCAGACTCTATGGCTACACCTTC. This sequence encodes CASSPPDGRLYGYTF.